The rows below give T cell receptor beta chains drawn from one sample of a study of T-cell reconstitution after alpha-beta-depleted transplantation in children. TCRdb used MiXCR to reprocess the PCR reads, holding one entry per CDR3 protein. Of approximately 590,000 distinct CDR3 sequences listed, more than 9% are singletons. Material: PBMCs from the stem cell graft donor, obtained from the stem cell graft. Every receptor here comes from a human donor who donated a stem cell graft to a child with acute myeloid leukemia. The CDR3 runs from the conserved cysteine through the conserved F or W. The order of the fields is J gene, D gene, clone size, V gene, CDR3 protein, CDR3 DNA. A D gene is named only where the DNA matches it firmly. Expanded clones are given a class, and other clones once, few, many or no size at all.

TRBJ2-6 | . | . | TRBV6-2/TRBV6-3 | CASSHGGSGANVLTF | TGTGCCAGCAGCCACGGGGGCTCTGGGGCCAACGTCCTGACTTTC
TRBJ1-4 | . | few | TRBV6-1 | CASSELRTAPNEKLFF | TGTGCCAGCAGTGAACTCCGGACAGCCCCTAATGAAAAACTGTTTTTT
TRBJ2-1 | TRBD1 | many | TRBV20-1 | CSARDLLPGTDAYNEQFF | TGCAGTGCTAGAGACCTTCTGCCCGGGACAGATGCCTACAATGAGCAGTTCTTC
TRBJ2-1 | . | many | TRBV7-9 | CASSLTGSNEQFF | TGTGCCAGCAGCTTAACAGGGAGCAATGAGCAGTTCTTC
TRBJ2-7 | TRBD2 | . | TRBV5-4 | CASSFRPVVAGVGSYEQYF | TGTGCCAGCAGCTTTCGTCCAGTCGTAGCGGGAGTAGGATCCTACGAGCAGTACTTC
TRBJ2-3 | . | few | TRBV5-1 | CASSYALRSGSTDTQYF | TGCGCCAGCAGCTATGCCCTTAGGAGTGGGAGCACAGATACGCAGTATTTT
TRBJ2-1 | TRBD1 | few | TRBV5-6 | CASSRDRGRGNEQFF | TGTGCCAGCAGCCGGGACAGGGGGCGCGGGAATGAGCAGTTCTTC
TRBJ2-7 | . | . | TRBV3-1 | CASSQDPVVNEQYF | TGTGCCAGCAGCCAAGACCCCGTTGTCAACGAGCAGTACTTC
TRBJ2-1 | TRBD2 | . | TRBV12-3/TRBV12-4 | CASLKAGGVYNEQFF | TGTGCCAGCCTTAAAGCGGGAGGGGTCTACAATGAGCAGTTCTTC
TRBJ1-1 | TRBD1 | few | TRBV5-1 | CASSPLTGKPEAFF | TGCGCCAGCAGCCCGCTGACAGGGAAACCTGAAGCTTTCTTT
TRBJ1-5 | . | . | TRBV12-3/TRBV12-4 | CASTRYVDQPQHF | TGTGCCAGCACCCGTTATGTAGATCAGCCCCAGCATTTT
TRBJ2-1 | . | . | TRBV5-8 | CASRRPPQGAGYNEQFF | TGTGCCAGCCGTCGCCCCCCTCAAGGGGCTGGCTACAATGAGCAGTTCTTC
TRBJ1-4 | TRBD1 | few | TRBV3-1 | CASSPRTGPSTNEKLFF | TGTGCCAGCAGCCCCCGGACAGGACCGTCTACTAATGAAAAACTGTTTTTT
TRBJ2-3 | TRBD2 | few | TRBV9 | CASSEGLAEVTDTQYF | TGTGCCAGCAGCGAGGGACTAGCGGAAGTCACAGATACGCAGTATTTT
TRBJ2-2 | . | . | TRBV15 | CATSREGGGLTGELFF | TGTGCCACCAGCAGAGAAGGGGGGGGGCTCACCGGGGAGCTGTTTTTT
TRBJ2-1 | . | . | TRBV14 | CASSQAGLAGEQFF | TGTGCCAGCAGCCAAGCCGGACTCGCCGGAGAGCAGTTCTTC
TRBJ2-7 | . | few | TRBV9 | CASSVNPVPSYEQYF | TGTGCCAGCAGCGTGAACCCGGTCCCCTCCTACGAGCAGTACTTC
TRBJ2-7 | . | many | TRBV9 | CASSATSFPYEQYF | TGTGCCAGCAGCGCAACTAGTTTTCCCTACGAGCAGTACTTC
TRBJ2-4 | . | . | TRBV20-1 | CSARGGGMENIQYF | TGCAGTGCTAGAGGTGGAGGGATGGAAAACATTCAGTACTTC
TRBJ2-1 | TRBD2 | . | TRBV20-1 | CSANGVGTSVYNEQFF | TGCAGTGCTAATGGGGTGGGGACTAGCGTTTACAATGAGCAGTTCTTC
TRBJ2-1 | TRBD2 | . | TRBV10-3 | CAISDGSSGRRNEQFF | TGTGCCATCAGTGATGGCTCGAGCGGGAGACGCAATGAGCAGTTCTTC
TRBJ2-1 | TRBD2 | . | TRBV5-1 | CASSLVGGGCNEQFF | TGCGCCAGCAGCTTGGTTGGCGGGGGATGCAATGAGCAGTTCTTC
TRBJ1-5 | . | few | TRBV9 | CASSVGYDQPQHF | TGTGCCAGCAGCGTAGGATACGATCAGCCCCAGCATTTT
TRBJ2-3 | TRBD1 | few | TRBV29-1 | CSVTPGGLADTQYF | TGCAGCGTTACCCCAGGGGGCCTTGCAGATACGCAGTATTTT
TRBJ2-7 | TRBD2 | . | TRBV20-1 | CSARRPSGSSYEQYF | TGCAGTGCTAGACGCCCTAGCGGGAGCTCCTACGAGCAGTACTTC
TRBJ2-5 | TRBD2 | many | TRBV29-1 | CSVRGEGGQETQYF | TGCAGCGTGCGGGGGGAGGGGGGCCAAGAGACCCAGTACTTC
TRBJ2-1 | . | few | TRBV7-8 | CASSLVFGPYNEQFF | TGTGCCAGCAGCTTGGTCTTCGGCCCCTACAATGAGCAGTTCTTC
TRBJ2-7 | . | . | TRBV15 | CATSRDPERRYEQYF | TGTGCCACCAGCAGAGATCCCGAGCGGCGCTACGAGCAGTACTTC
TRBJ2-7 | TRBD2 | . | TRBV12-3/TRBV12-4 | CASRDQAGGRSEQYF | TGTGCCAGCAGGGATCAAGCGGGAGGTAGAAGTGAGCAGTACTTC
TRBJ2-1 | . | . | TRBV9 | CASSVAHTPGDEQFF | TGTGCCAGCAGCGTAGCCCATACCCCTGGGGATGAGCAGTTCTTC
TRBJ2-1 | . | . | TRBV2 | CASRKSDNEQFF | TGTGCCAGCAGAAAATCGGACAATGAGCAGTTCTTC
TRBJ2-4 | . | many | TRBV4-2 | CASSHATAAAKNIQYF | TGTGCCAGCAGCCACGCTACTGCCGCGGCCAAAAACATTCAGTACTTC
TRBJ2-5 | . | . | TRBV6-2/TRBV6-3 | CASSWWPTETQYF | TGTGCCAGCAGTTGGTGGCCCACAGAGACCCAGTACTTC
TRBJ1-1 | . | many | TRBV20-1 | CSLPGRNTEAFF | TGCAGTCTACCCGGGAGGAACACTGAAGCTTTCTTT
TRBJ2-7 | . | few | TRBV7-2 | CASSQIGSYEQYF | TGTGCCAGCAGCCAAATCGGATCCTACGAGCAGTACTTC
TRBJ2-1 | . | . | TRBV3-1 | CASSQVRASAPYNEQFF | TGTGCCAGCAGCCAAGTAAGGGCTAGCGCCCCTTACAATGAGCAGTTCTTC
TRBJ2-7 | TRBD1 | many | TRBV7-4 | CASKDRDSSGYEQYF | TGTGCCAGCAAAGACCGGGACAGTTCTGGCTACGAGCAGTACTTC
TRBJ2-7 | . | many | TRBV29-1 | CSGTKKGGYEQYF | TGCAGCGGTACTAAGAAAGGGGGCTACGAGCAGTACTTC
TRBJ2-5 | . | few | TRBV20-1 | CSASRLAGTQETQYF | TGCAGTGCTAGCCGGCTGGCGGGGACCCAAGAGACCCAGTACTTC
TRBJ1-2 | . | few | TRBV20-1 | CSAKRQYGYTF | TGCAGTGCTAAAAGACAGTATGGCTACACCTTC
TRBJ2-3 | . | few | TRBV3-1 | CASSPSDGSTDTQYF | TGTGCCAGCAGCCCCTCGGACGGAAGCACAGATACGCAGTATTTT
TRBJ2-1 | . | few | TRBV7-9 | CASSLDRSGINEQFF | TGTGCCAGCAGCTTAGATCGGTCGGGAATCAATGAGCAGTTCTTC
TRBJ2-7 | . | many | TRBV7-2 | CASSLVSTTYEQYF | TGTGCCAGCAGCTTAGTCTCAACGACCTACGAGCAGTACTTC
TRBJ1-2 | . | few | TRBV6-2/TRBV6-3 | CASSYSSEDSAYGYTF | TGTGCCAGCAGTTACTCCTCGGAGGACAGTGCCTATGGCTACACCTTC
TRBJ1-2 | . | . | TRBV29-1 | CSVEAPGVYGYTF | TGCAGCGTTGAAGCCCCAGGGGTCTATGGCTACACCTTC
TRBJ1-1 | . | . | TRBV20-1 | CSAPINQVNTEAFF | TGCAGTGCCCCGATTAATCAGGTGAACACTGAAGCTTTCTTT
TRBJ2-1 | TRBD2 | few | TRBV12-3/TRBV12-4 | CASSLGRGLAGLNEQFF | TGTGCCAGCAGTTTGGGTAGGGGACTAGCGGGTCTAAATGAGCAGTTCTTC
TRBJ2-7 | . | . | TRBV25-1 | CASSEYTGPANEQYF | TGTGCCAGCAGTGAATATACGGGGCCCGCCAACGAGCAGTACTTC
TRBJ2-1 | . | many | TRBV20-1 | CSAWVVRANEQFF | TGCAGTGCTTGGGTTGTGCGGGCGAATGAGCAGTTCTTC
TRBJ1-4 | TRBD1 | few | TRBV6-5 | CASSYSGTGVEKLFF | TGTGCCAGCAGTTACTCCGGGACAGGGGTAGAAAAACTGTTTTTT
TRBJ2-1 | TRBD2 | many | TRBV11-2 | CASSPPVVAGGLSYNEQFF | TGTGCCAGCAGCCCCCCGGTGGTAGCGGGAGGGTTATCCTACAATGAGCAGTTCTTC
TRBJ1-2 | . | . | TRBV5-6 | CASSRGQSNYGYTF | TGTGCCAGCAGCAGAGGACAGAGTAACTATGGCTACACCTTC
TRBJ1-1 | TRBD1 | many | TRBV20-1 | CSARGTGKGTEAFF | TGCAGTGCTAGGGGGACAGGGAAAGGCACTGAAGCTTTCTTT
TRBJ2-3 | TRBD2 | few | TRBV12-3/TRBV12-4 | CASRPGTSGSGTDTQYF | TGTGCCAGCAGACCCGGGACTAGCGGGAGTGGGACAGATACGCAGTATTTT
TRBJ2-2 | TRBD2 | . | TRBV7-3 | CATGGTSTGELFF | TGTGCCACAGGCGGGACTAGCACCGGGGAGCTGTTTTTT
TRBJ1-1 | . | . | TRBV6-1 | CASRSMAGENTEAFF | TGTGCCAGCAGGTCAATGGCAGGGGAGAACACTGAAGCTTTCTTT
TRBJ2-1 | . | few | TRBV7-2 | CASSLPTILEKEQFF | TGTGCCAGCAGCTTACCTACCATCCTCGAAAAAGAGCAGTTCTTC
TRBJ2-7 | . | . | TRBV7-2 | CASSPSHEQYF | TGTGCCAGCAGCCCAAGTCACGAGCAGTACTTC
TRBJ2-2 | TRBD2 | few | TRBV20-1 | CSAPRVSGSPGELFF | TGCAGTGCTCCCCGGGTTAGCGGGAGCCCCGGGGAGCTGTTTTTT